This T cell receptor beta chain was found in a study of blood T cell repertoires in COVID-19. Study as a whole: Samples of COVID-19 (acute and convalescent) were obtained from the United States, Italy and Spain. The cDNA or gDNA used as material had been derived from T cells, B-cell-depleted T cells, or PBMCs.

CDR3 length: 12 residues. V lost 2 bases and J lost 5; bases outside the gene matches: 3. The germline V gene has CDR1 GTSNPN and CDR2 SVGIG (reference sequence). This table comes from immunoSEQ multiplex PCR, and its TCRdb copy is limited to in-frame clones, with some not included. Altogether about 120,000 clones are present, around four fifths being singletons, with the ten largest covering about 6%. The chain is built from TRBV30 and TRBJ2-7, with 7 bases that match TRBD1. The sample consisted of peripheral blood. This receptor was taken from a man at least 80 years old with active or convalescent COVID-19. The DNA for the CDR3 is TGTGCCTGGAGTTTCGACAGGGACGAGCAGTACTTC. Residues: CAWSFDRDEQYF. The variable domain in full, completed from reference TRBV30 and TRBJ2-7, reads SQTIHQWPATLVQPVGSPLSLECTVEGTSNPNLYWYRQAAGRGLQLLFYSVGIGQISSEVPQNLSASRPQDRQFILSSKKLLLSDSGFYLCAWSFDRDEQYFGPGTRLTVT.